This T cell receptor (beta chain) stems from a study of regulatory T cells in long-lasting Graves disease. The sample's time point: newly diagnosed GD, antithyroid drugs for less than 3 months. The TCR library used RNA extracted from PBMCs. The authors built TCR beta libraries using iRepertoire HTBI primers and Arm-PCR of CDR3 regions. TCRdb reprocessed the multiplex PCR reads with MiXCR, giving one entry per CDR3 protein. The table has a few hundred thousand distinct CDR3 sequences, roughly 17% seen once; the top ten hold approximately 30%. Germline CDR1 is SEHNR and CDR2 is FQNEAQ (reference sequence). The CDR3 length is 16 residues. Trimming removed 2 bases at V and 7 bases at J, with 18 bases between. The same data also went into a second study, on T cells in Graves' hyperthyroidism and ophthalmopathy. That source notes: Most clonotypes expanded in thyroid above 0.001 were likewise present in blood.

Here the sequenced sample was peripheral blood mononuclear cells (PBMCs), taken at new diagnosis, from a patient treated with antithyroid drugs. This TCR was recovered from a man aged 40-50 years with Graves disease. This chain uses TRBV7-9 with TRBJ2-1; perhaps TRBD2 as D (5 bases). The CDR3 sequence is CASSLRERSYGNEQFF. The CDR3 coding sequence is TGTGCCAGCAGCTTAAGGGAGAGATCTTACGGGAATGAGCAGTTCTTC.